This T cell receptor beta chain was sequenced during a study of PD-1 blockade in mismatch repair-deficient tumors (dated by TCRdb to about 2017). At the level of the whole study: The trial enrolled more than 85 consecutive patients with some twelve mismatch repair-deficient cancer types between late 2013 and September 2016, all previously treated and progressing. Tumor-associated T cell clones in the peripheral blood of patients responding to PD-1 blockade were tracked using deep sequencing of TCR CDR3 regions. Beyond this particular receptor, the publication reports: Clones residing in the tumor, which were often undetectable in blood before treatment, expanded quickly after pembrolizumab and then contracted, generally before radiologic responses.

A note on this clone: No cognate antigen has been identified for it. No much larger clonotype is one base removed from it; base qualities were not supplied.

Libraries came from the immunoSEQ multiplex PCR assay. Entries here come from immuneACCESS through TCRdb and include only in-frame sequences with V and J called. Some clones fail to appear in such tables; in the studies checked, an unresolved V gene covers under half of the shortfall, and the cause of the remainder is unknown. This sample lists about 15,000 clones; about four fifths were detected once. About a sixth of the sample is held by the ten biggest clonotypes. The sample's time point label, in plain terms: peripheral blood before pembrolizumab. For each enrolled patient, mismatch repair deficiency was established using either polymerase chain reaction or immunohistochemistry. TCR sequencing was carried out for three patients who responded to pembrolizumab therapy. Pembrolizumab PD-1 blockade was prospectively tested in advanced mismatch repair-deficient cancers, regardless of tissue of origin, in the phase II trial. Peripheral blood T cell samples were gathered serially, both before PD-1 blockade started and at multiple time points afterward. Blood sampling times were reported as weeks after the first pembrolizumab dose.

V is shortened by 1 base, J by 0 bases, and the region joining them spans 13 bases. The germline V gene yields MGHRA for CDR1 and YSYEKL for CDR2. Counted from cysteine to phenylalanine, this CDR3 has 16 amino acids. The kept DNA is CDR3 alone, 48 bases in frame from the first base. The sequence joins TRBV4-1 to TRBJ2-7; the D gene lacks a confident call. This TCR came from an adult with mismatch repair-deficient cancer. The sequenced sample was PBMCs, obtained before pembrolizumab treatment. The CDR3 protein: CASSQVIRQSSYEQYF. The base sequence is TGCGCCAGCAGCCAAGTGATCAGGCAAAGCTCCTACGAGCAGTACTTC.